This TCR beta chain was captured in a study of T-cell memory formation after mild COVID-19. Study details: Across donors, TCR clusters were largely donor specific. Study-level points and caveats: Cross-reactive memory seemingly joined, as some responding clones were found in pre-infection memory.

One entry per CDR3 protein, called by TCRdb with MiXCR from the 5' RACE reads. The table shows hundreds of thousands of distinct CDR3 sequences, with around 18% occurring only once. In regard to this clonotype: As yet, its antigen is unknown.

V was trimmed by 5 bases and J by 4 bases, leaving 12 bases between them. The CDR3 totals 14 residues. This receptor was identified in an adult woman who had mild COVID-19 (a few samples of this study predate the infection). Cell type and time point are not known. This chain connects TRBV12-3 or TRBV12-4 to TRBJ2-1; D remains unclear. The specimen sequenced was PBMCs or a T cell subset sorted from them (not recorded which). The CDR3: CASSPRGTYNEQFF. Written as DNA, the CDR3 is TGTGCCAGCAGTCCCCGAGGCACATACAATGAGCAGTTCTTC.